This T cell receptor (beta chain) was observed in a study of T-cell reconstitution after alpha-beta-depleted transplantation in children. Unique molecular identifiers were incorporated into the prepared TCRbeta library. Each CDR3 protein gets one entry after TCRdb re-called the PCR reads with MiXCR. The sample contains 280,000 or so distinct CDR3 sequences, around a tenth of which appear only once. This clonotype was seen at least ten times. Its specificity is not known. The CDR3 consists of 15 residues. The V gene end was trimmed by 2 bases and the J gene end by 2 bases; junction bases not matched to a gene: 6. Germline CDR1 SQVTM, CDR2 ANQGSEA. Broader study findings: Several patients had high TCRbeta diversity at day 60; it came from surviving recipient T cells and thymic progenitors. At around two months after transplant, the alpha-beta T cells were reportedly derived from several hundred expanded clones that came from non-depleted graft cells. Counts and diversity of T cells one year after transplant came mostly from newly produced T cells.

The source material was peripheral blood, sampled 180 days after TCRalphabeta/CD19-depleted stem cell transplant. The rearrangement joins TRBV29-1 to TRBJ2-1; 7 bases match TRBD2. The origin of this receptor is a male patient under 10 years old who had a stem cell transplant for chronic granulomatous disease, so the T cells may come from the graft donor. The CDR3: CSVEMGRATYNEQFF. CDR3 coding DNA: TGCAGCGTTGAAATGGGGAGGGCCACCTACAATGAGCAGTTCTTC.